This T cell receptor (beta chain) was profiled in a study of coeliac disease. The junction had 2 bases not matched to a gene; V was cut back by 1 base and J by 7 bases. Looked up from germline, CDR1 is SEHNR and CDR2 is FQNEAQ (reference sequence). The CDR3 spans 14 residues. Here immunoSEQ multiplex PCR was the method, and the copy in TCRdb shows in-frame clones only, minus some. The table lists a few thousand clones, roughly 64% of them singletons. The genes are TRBV7-9 and TRBJ1-4; 8 bases align to TRBD1. This TCR came from a woman aged 25 to 39 without celiac disease. The source material was lymphocytes from the gut lamina propria. CDR3 nucleotide sequence: TGTGCCAGCAGCTTAGACAGGGGGTCTGAAAAACTGTTTTTT. It translates to CASSLDRGSEKLFF.